Below, 25 T cell receptor beta chains from the same sample are listed, as sequenced in a study of blood T cell repertoires in COVID-19. The data were produced by immunoSEQ multiplex PCR, yet TCRdb's version contains in-frame clones alone and is incomplete. The table has 80,000 or so clones, around 80% seen once. Sequencing input: peripheral blood. These receptors originate from a woman older than 75 with acute or convalescent COVID-19.

This chain uses TRBV6-8 with TRBJ2-2; D is possibly TRBD1 (6 bases). V was trimmed by 6 bases and J by 3 bases, leaving 11 bases between them. CDR3 length: 14 amino acids. In germline, CDR1 is MNHGY, CDR2 SAAAGT. The CDR3: CASRAGVDTGELFF. For the CDR3, the DNA is TGTGCCAGCAGAGCAGGGGTGGACACCGGGGAGCTGTTTTTT.

This clone occurred a few times. J is TRBJ1-2 and V is TRBV12-3 or TRBV12-4, with D maybe TRBD1 (5 bases). Between the trimmed V and J ends, which lost 2 bases and 7 bases, there was a span of 11 bases. There are 13 residues in the CDR3. The CDR3 DNA reads TGTGCCAGCAGTTTATCAGGGTATGGTGGCTACACCTTC. Translated, it gives CASSLSGYGGYTF.

This clone was recorded once. V and J are TRBV28 and TRBJ1-4, with D uncertain. V was clipped by 3 bases and J by 10 bases, with 6 bases between them. The CDR3 length is 11 residues. Germline CDR1 MDHEN, CDR2 SYDVKM. The CDR3 DNA reads TGTGCCAGCAGTTTTACGAGAAAACTGTTTTTT. Translating gives CASSFTRKLFF. The whole variable domain, remainder taken from reference TRBV28 and TRBJ1-4, is DVKVTQSSRYLVKRTGEKVFLECVQDMDHENMFWYRQDPGLGLRLIYFSYDVKMKEKGDIPEGYSVSREKKERFSLILESASTNQTSMYLCASSFTRKLFFGSGTQLSVL.

This chain joins TRBV28 and TRBJ1-5; a weak D match, TRBD1 (6 bases). The CDR3 has 15 residues. CDR1 MDHEN and CDR2 SYDVKM come from the germline V gene. The ends were cut back, 3 bases at V and 9 bases at J, with 18 bases in the middle. The CDR3 DNA sequence: TGTGCCAGCAGTTTGGGGGGGGCCCTAGTCTGGCCCCAGCATTTT. Protein: CASSLGGALVWPQHF. The whole variable domain, remainder taken from reference TRBV28 and TRBJ1-5, is DVKVTQSSRYLVKRTGEKVFLECVQDMDHENMFWYRQDPGLGLRLIYFSYDVKMKEKGDIPEGYSVSREKKERFSLILESASTNQTSMYLCASSLGGALVWPQHFGDGTRLSIL.

This clone was found once. The V and J genes are TRBV21-1 and TRBJ2-1; whether TRBD2, the table's D call, matches the DNA was not checked. TRBV21-1 has pseudogene status. The CDR3 is 14 residues long. CDR3 protein: CARTRVDTYNEQFF. In nucleotides, the CDR3 is TGTGCCAGGACGAGGGTAGACACCTACAATGAGCAGTTCTTC.

This clone was seen once. This sequence joins TRBV7-2 and TRBJ1-4; D is unresolved. Germline CDR1 SGHTA, CDR2 FQGNSA. There are 16 residues in the CDR3. The germline V and J ends were trimmed by 5 bases and 0 bases, with 13 bases remaining between them. In nucleotides, the CDR3 is TGTGCCAGCAGCAAACCCCGGGTTGCAACTAATGAAAAACTGTTTTTT. Encoded protein: CASSKPRVATNEKLFF.

This chain connects TRBV28 to TRBJ1-1, with 8 bases that match TRBD1. V was clipped by 2 bases and J by 4 bases; unmatched bases: 12. The germline V gene encodes CDR1 MDHEN and CDR2 SYDVKM. The CDR3 contains 17 residues. The CDR3, as DNA: TGTGCCAGCAGTTTAGGAGGGGGCGCCAGGGGGCGCACTGAAGCTTTCTTT. This translates into CASSLGGGARGRTEAFF. Complete variable domain (other parts from reference TRBV28 and TRBJ1-1): DVKVTQSSRYLVKRTGEKVFLECVQDMDHENMFWYRQDPGLGLRLIYFSYDVKMKEKGDIPEGYSVSREKKERFSLILESASTNQTSMYLCASSLGGGARGRTEAFFGQGTRLTVV.

The V call is TRBV25-1, the J call TRBJ2-5; D remains ambiguous. Deletions cut 11 bases from V and 0 bases from J, with 10 bases between. Germline assignment: CDR1 MGHDK and CDR2 SYGVNS. CDR3 length: 12 residues. This CDR3 reads CAVLLDQETQYF. The CDR3 DNA sequence: TGTGCCGTCCTTTTAGACCAAGAGACCCAGTACTTC.

This clone appeared a single time. This sequence joins TRBV9 and TRBJ1-4; weak D call: TRBD1 (5 bases). Trimming shortened V by 0 bases and J by 8 bases, and 11 bases separated the two germline ends. The germline gives CDR1 SGDLS, CDR2 YYNGEE. The length of the CDR3 is 14 residues. CDR3 coding DNA: TGTGCCAGCAGCGTAGGGGGGGAAGTAGAAAAACTGTTTTTT. Residues: CASSVGGEVEKLFF. Together with reference TRBV9 and TRBJ1-4, the CDR3 gives the full variable domain: DSGVTQTPKHLITATGQRVTLRCSPRSGDLSVYWYQQSLDQGLQFLIQYYNGEERAKGNILERFSAQQFPDLHSELNLSSLELGDSALYFCASSVGGEVEKLFFGSGTQLSVL.

The CDR3 sequence is CASSLGGTDAELFF. Here the CDR3 DNA reads TGCGCCAGCAGCTTGGGAGGGACTGATGCGGAACTGTTTTTT. This rearrangement joins TRBV5-1 to TRBJ1-4, with D tentatively TRBD1 (5 bases). The CDR3 is 14 amino acids. Trimming cost V 0 bases and J 12 bases, with 15 bases left between them. Looked up from germline, CDR1 is SGHRS and CDR2 is YFSETQ.

The V and J genes are TRBV3-1 (or the pseudogene TRBV3-2) and TRBJ2-1, with 15 bases lining up with TRBD2. From germline, CDR1 is LGHDT and CDR2 YNNKEL (reference sequence). The CDR3 totals 16 residues. V shed 2 bases and J 9 bases; nucleotides not matched to a gene: 5. This chain's CDR3 is CASSQLGLAGGSEQFF. For the CDR3, the DNA is TGTGCCAGCAGCCAACTCGGACTAGCGGGGGGGTCTGAGCAGTTCTTC.

The chain uses TRBV18 and TRBJ2-5; D unclear. CDR1 and CDR2 (germline): KGHSH, LQKENI. With 3 bases removed from V and 4 bases from J, the gap between germline ends came to 9 bases. This CDR3 contains 13 residues. The CDR3 protein is CASSPRSGETQYF. The DNA for the CDR3 is TGTGCCAGCTCACCCCGGTCGGGAGAGACCCAGTACTTC.

V is TRBV3-1 (or the pseudogene TRBV3-2) and J is TRBJ2-1, with D possibly being TRBD2 (5 bases). Per the germline V gene, CDR1 is LGHDT and CDR2 is YNNKEL (reference sequence). The CDR3 runs 16 residues. V shed 5 bases and J shed 3 bases, with 17 bases lying between them. DNA for the CDR3: TGTGCCAGCAGCGAGATCCGGACTGGAATCTACAATGAGCAGTTCTTC. It codes for CASSEIRTGIYNEQFF.

The chain combines TRBV7-2 with TRBJ1-1, with 7 bases fitting TRBD1. Trimming at V came to 0 bases and at J to 7 bases, leaving 8 bases not matched to a gene. The CDR3 totals 15 residues. In germline, CDR1 is SGHTA, CDR2 FQGNSA. CDR3 sequence (DNA): TGTGCCAGCAGCTTAGCCGGTGGTAGGGACAGTGAAGCTTTCTTT. Translated, it gives CASSLAGGRDSEAFF.

This clone was seen just once. CDR3 sequence (DNA): TGTGCCAGCAGCTTGTTTTTAGTCAATGAGCAGTTCTTC. Residues: CASSLFLVNEQFF. This chain joins TRBV5-6 and TRBJ2-1; D is undetermined. In germline, CDR1 is SGHDT, CDR2 YYEEEE. This CDR3 has 13 residues. V shed 1 base and J shed 6 bases, with 8 bases lying between them.

This clone has only one observation. The chain is built from TRBV6-5 and TRBJ2-5; possibly TRBD1 for D (6 bases). The CDR3 runs 14 residues. In germline, CDR1 is MNHEY, CDR2 SVGAGI. With 5 bases removed from V and 5 bases from J, the gap between germline ends came to 15 bases. The CDR3 nucleotides read TGTGCCAGCAGTACGGGGACAAGGACTGAGACCCAGTACTTC. This codes for CASSTGTRTETQYF.

About this clone: Its ends do not fully match the called genes, so a read error is possible. The rearrangement links TRBV7-7 to TRBJ2-5, with 13 positions matching TRBD2. This CDR3 contains 16 residues. Germline loops: CDR1 SSHAT, CDR2 FNYEAQ (reference sequence). Here the CDR3 DNA reads TGTGCTAGCAGCCTCGGACTAGCGGGGGTAAAAGAGACCCAGTACTTC. It yields the protein CASSLGLAGVKETQYF. The full variable domain, completed using reference TRBV7-7 and TRBJ2-5, is GAGVSQSPRYKVTKRGQDVTLRCDPISSHATLYWYQQALGQGPEFLTYFNYEAQPDKSGLPSDRFSAERPEGSISTLTIQRTEQRDSAMYRCASSLGLAGVKETQYFGPGTRLLVL.

The CDR3 loop reads CASSASGTPNYGYTF. The CDR3 coding sequence is TGTGCCAGCAGTGCCTCCGGGACACCTAACTATGGCTACACCTTC. This chain connects TRBV6-2 or TRBV6-3 to TRBJ1-2; TRBD1 might be the D (6 bases). The V end was cut by 5 bases, the J end by 0 bases, with 13 bases between. Germline V gene sequence: CDR1 MNHEY, CDR2 SVGEGT. The CDR3 loop spans 15 amino acids.

The genes are TRBV10-3 and TRBJ1-4; D is unclear. The V and J ends lost 2 bases and 7 bases respectively, with 5 bases between them. The CDR3 loop spans 12 amino acids. Germline V gene data show CDR1 as ENHRY and CDR2 as SYGVKD. This CDR3 is CAISEGSEKLFF. As DNA, the CDR3 is TGTGCCATCAGTGAGGGTAGTGAAAAACTGTTTTTT.

This clone occurred once. The genes are TRBV3-1 (or the pseudogene TRBV3-2) and TRBJ1-2, with a weak D call TRBD1 (5 bases). Trimming cost V 5 bases and J 2 bases, with 15 bases left between them. This CDR3 has 15 amino acids. The V gene's germline CDR1 is LGHDT and CDR2 YNNKEL (reference sequence). CDR3 protein: CASSARTGANYGYTF. The CDR3, as DNA: TGTGCCAGCAGCGCTAGAACAGGAGCCAACTATGGCTACACCTTC.

This chain joins TRBV24-1 and TRBJ2-1; D remains unclear. In germline, CDR1 is KGHDR, CDR2 SFDVKD. This CDR3 comprises 12 residues. The V end lost 4 bases, the J end lost 7 bases, and 7 bases lay between the germline ends. The CDR3 nucleotides read TGTGCCACCAGTGACGGCAGGAATGAGCAGTTCTTC. Its translation: CATSDGRNEQFF.

In nucleotides, the CDR3 is TGCGCCAGCAGTGCCGGGCAGGGGCCCGGAAACACCATATATTTT. This translates into CASSAGQGPGNTIYF. The chain employs TRBV10-1 and TRBJ1-3; D possibly corresponds to TRBD1 (6 bases). V lost 4 bases and J 4 bases, leaving 14 bases between the germline ends. Germline V gene data show CDR1 as WNHNN and CDR2 as SYGVQD (reference sequence). This CDR3 is 15 amino acids long.

The chain has TRBV6-2 or TRBV6-3 and TRBJ2-5, with no clear D. The V end was cut by 2 bases, the J end by 3 bases, with 13 bases between. In germline, CDR1 is MNHEY, CDR2 SVGEGT. This CDR3 contains 15 residues. The CDR3, as DNA: TGTGCCAGCAGTTACCCCCAAAATAGTGAAGAGACCCAGTACTTC. Protein sequence: CASSYPQNSEETQYF.

The gene calls are TRBV24-1 and TRBJ1-4; TRBD1 is a possible D gene (6 bases). The CDR3 consists of 13 residues. Deletions cut 9 bases from V and 0 bases from J, with 7 bases between. Germline V CDR1 and CDR2: KGHDR, SFDVKD. In nucleotides, the CDR3 is TGTGCCACCTCAGGGGCAACTAATGAAAAACTGTTTTTT. Translation gives CATSGATNEKLFF.

The CDR3 nucleotides read TGTGCCAGCAGTTACGCACACGGGAATCAGCCCCAGCATTTT. Translation gives CASSYAHGNQPQHF. The rearrangement uses TRBV6-5 and TRBJ1-5, with D hard to call. The CDR3 runs to 14 residues. V was cut by 2 bases and J by 4 bases, with 9 bases left in between. CDR1 MNHEY and CDR2 SVGAGI come from the germline V gene.